This T cell receptor (beta chain) was sequenced for a study of identical twins. Whole-study findings and limits: While abundant cord blood beta clonotypes carried fewer insertions, memory repertoires showed no such pattern. Sharing of beta out-of-frame sequences by twins showed a weaker excess. Cross-sectional statistical analysis was relied on for the conclusions, without the same donors being followed.

The CDR3 has 17 amino acids. V lost 1 base and J lost 3; bases outside the gene matches: 9. Germline assignment: CDR1 SEHNR and CDR2 FQNEAQ (reference sequence). Concerning this clonotype itself: What it recognizes is unknown.

TCRdb re-analysed the 5' RACE reads in MiXCR, keeping a single row per CDR3 protein. The sample lists about 660,000 distinct CDR3 sequences, 8.5% to 9% occurring once. These data are also associated with another study on yellow fever vaccine responses in identical twins.

The TCR sequence derives from a woman aged 18-29 years in good health. This sequence joins TRBV7-9 and TRBJ2-1; 7 nucleotides line up with TRBD1. Material: PBMCs. The DNA for the CDR3 is TGTGCCAGCAGCTTAGTAGAGACAGGGAGAATCTACAATGAGCAGTTCTTC. The encoded protein is CASSLVETGRIYNEQFF.